This entry features one TCR beta chain sequence. The data were taken from a study of blood T cell repertoires in COVID-19. Across the whole study: Spain, Italy and the United States supplied samples that represented acute and convalescent COVID-19. PBMCs, B-cell-depleted T cells, or T cells provided the cDNA or gDNA that made up the material.

Authors' processing steps: Counts of nucleated cells, estimated from reference gene primer amplification, were obtained. Only in-frame clones appear in the TCRdb table, and some are missing; sequencing was by immunoSEQ multiplex PCR. The V and J calls and clone size were taken over from that table, and D and trimming were inferred from the DNA. The sample yields approximately 100,000 clones, about two thirds seen once. The CDR3 extends over 13 amino acids. Deletions cut 4 bases from V and 12 bases from J, with 19 bases between. Germline V gene sequence: CDR1 SGHTA, CDR2 FQGNSA. The receptor comes from a human donor with acute or convalescent COVID-19. The donor label of this sample is uncertain. The specimen sequenced was peripheral blood. The chain recombines TRBV7-2 with TRBJ2-7; D may be TRBD1 (5 bases). CDR3 coding DNA: TGTGCCAGCAGCTCCCAGGACAAGACCCCCCGGTACTTC. It codes for CASSSQDKTPRYF.